This T cell receptor beta chain derives from a study of T cell responses to AZD1222 COVID-19 vaccine. Whole-study findings and limits: Without day 14 samples, only post-peak T cell repertoires were studied.

This table comes from immunoSEQ multiplex PCR, and its TCRdb copy is limited to in-frame clones, with some not included. The top ten clones hold under 8% of a sample with 58,000 or so clones, about 83% of them seen once. This CDR3 is 15 amino acids long. CDR1 and CDR2 from the germline V gene are SGHRS and YFSETQ. V was trimmed by 0 bases and J by 2 bases, leaving 10 bases between them. A remark on this clone: What it binds is not known.

The TCR comes from an adult in good health. The sequences come from peripheral blood, collected on day 0 of AZD1222 vaccination. V and J are TRBV5-1 and TRBJ2-3, with D perhaps matching TRBD1 or TRBD2 (5 bases each). In DNA form, the CDR3 reads TGCGCCAGCAGCTTGGAGGGACCTTCCACAGATACGCAGTATTTT. It translates to CASSLEGPSTDTQYF. The variable domain in full, completed from reference TRBV5-1 and TRBJ2-3, reads KAGVTQTPRYLIKTRGQQVTLSCSPISGHRSVSWYQQTPGQGLQFLFEYFSETQRNKGNFPGRFSGRQFSNSRSEMNVSTLELGDSALYLCASSLEGPSTDTQYFGPGTRLTVL.